The rows below give T cell receptor beta chains drawn from one sample of a study of cytomegalovirus exposure and HLA in healthy donors. Produced via immunoSEQ multiplex PCR; TCRdb's table is partial and in-frame only. The sample holds about 86,000 clones, about 70% seen once. Sequenced sample: PBMCs. These receptors were obtained from a woman in her fifties or sixties in good health and CMV-seropositive. Each CDR3 is given with its conserved first and last residue. The D gene is left open where the match is weak. Some rows mark clone size as missing; the rest say once, few, many or name a class of expanded clone.

D gene	clone size	V gene	CDR3 protein
TRBD1	NA	TRBV6-5	CASSYRGQGVGKLFF
TRBD2	few	TRBV5-6	CASSKVAGEDTQYF
NA	NA	TRBV7-2	CASSLARSRSETQYF
NA	NA	TRBV9	CASSAQFGDYGYTF
TRBD1	NA	TRBV28	CASGTGVYNEQFF
TRBD2	NA	TRBV9	CASSPRGSGSQNEQFF
NA	NA	TRBV4-1	CASTGGAEAFF
TRBD2	NA	TRBV9	CASSAPSSEAGKGVTGELFF
NA	NA	TRBV6-4	CASSDPTGLGGYTF
TRBD1	few	TRBV29-1	CSVATGGETQYF
TRBD2	NA	TRBV14	CASSLLGLADIQYF
NA	NA	TRBV5-1	CASIQGVGNTEAFF
NA	NA	TRBV28	CASSSGARPQHF
TRBD1	few	TRBV28	CAITGDSGANVLTF
TRBD2	NA	TRBV10-2	CASSVNSGRSEQFF
TRBD2	few	TRBV11-3	CASSLLTSGIYNEQFF
TRBD1	NA	TRBV4-1	CASSQGTGAPEKDYGYTF
TRBD2	NA	TRBV23-1	CASKLRGVRLAKETQYF
NA	once	TRBV10-2	CASAEVGADQPQHF
NA	NA	TRBV7-2	CASSLVAGTQAFF
TRBD1	NA	TRBV11-3	CASSSGQRNYGYTF
NA	NA	TRBV6-5	CASRQTGVHGKLFF
TRBD1	NA	TRBV6-5	CASSQQGLNTEAFF
NA	once	TRBV19	CASSILLYNEQFF
TRBD2	NA	TRBV19	CASRTSGSHEQYF
NA	NA	TRBV29-1	CSAKRGGSLDEQFF
NA	NA	TRBV29-1	CSVEDPGTEAFF
TRBD1	NA	TRBV4-1	CASSQDPNRGVNQPQHF